The rows below give T cell receptor beta chains drawn from one sample of a study of shared clonotypes between healthy human individuals. TCRdb's table, derived via immunoSEQ multiplex PCR, lists solely in-frame clones and lacks some. The sample lists 900,000 to 1,200,000 clones; 70% to 80% were seen once. The sequenced sample was memory CD4+ T cells from PBMCs. The receptors here all came from a man between 18 and 35 years old in good health. Some clones in this sample may be carry-over from other donors' samples. Each CDR3 is given with its conserved first and last residue.

J gene: TRBJ2-3; V gene: TRBV25-1; CDR3 protein: CASSESGRADTQYF
J gene: TRBJ2-5; V gene: TRBV5-1; CDR3 protein: CASSFAFQETQYF
J gene: TRBJ2-1; V gene: TRBV7-6; CDR3 protein: CASSPSGSTYNEQFF
J gene: TRBJ1-2; V gene: TRBV15; CDR3 protein: CATSSGLNYGYTF
J gene: TRBJ2-2; V gene: TRBV19; CDR3 protein: CASTGTGRTGELFF
J gene: TRBJ2-3; V gene: TRBV4-1; CDR3 protein: CASSQWRDTQYF
J gene: TRBJ2-5; V gene: TRBV5-1; CDR3 protein: CASSLAVDGDGAQYF
J gene: TRBJ1-1; V gene: TRBV5-1; CDR3 protein: CASSLSSGPAEAFF
J gene: TRBJ2-4; V gene: TRBV28; CDR3 protein: CASSSGRQGNIQYF
J gene: TRBJ2-2; V gene: TRBV27; CDR3 protein: CASSWRGWGVSSGELFF
J gene: TRBJ2-3; V gene: TRBV6-6; CDR3 protein: CASRGTGGRVPDTQYF
J gene: TRBJ2-7; V gene: TRBV9; CDR3 protein: CASNRQGSSYEQYF
J gene: TRBJ2-3; V gene: TRBV5-1; CDR3 protein: CASSGPTGQATDTQYF
J gene: TRBJ2-1; V gene: TRBV30; CDR3 protein: CAWDTWKSFGTYNEQFF
J gene: TRBJ2-5; V gene: TRBV5-1; CDR3 protein: CASSVLGPSQEPQYF
J gene: TRBJ1-2; V gene: TRBV20-1; CDR3 protein: CSARAEGYTF
J gene: TRBJ1-2; V gene: TRBV7-2; CDR3 protein: CASSFGQGYYGYTF
J gene: TRBJ2-5; V gene: TRBV5-4; CDR3 protein: CASRRTREPEETQYF
J gene: TRBJ1-2; V gene: TRBV7-2; CDR3 protein: CASTQGQGANYGYTF
J gene: TRBJ2-7; V gene: TRBV4-1; CDR3 protein: CASSQITPGRSYEQYF
J gene: TRBJ1-2; V gene: TRBV6-5; CDR3 protein: CASTRSSGMRGYTF
J gene: TRBJ2-3; V gene: TRBV5-1; CDR3 protein: CASRSGTSTDTQYF
J gene: TRBJ1-2; V gene: TRBV5-4; CDR3 protein: CASSVTGSGDGYTF
J gene: TRBJ2-7; V gene: TRBV5-1; CDR3 protein: CASSLVGLAGAKQYF
J gene: TRBJ2-3; V gene: TRBV9; CDR3 protein: CASSVAGGISTDTQYF
J gene: TRBJ2-7; V gene: TRBV28; CDR3 protein: CASSPAGTGIDEQYF
J gene: TRBJ2-4; V gene: TRBV30; CDR3 protein: CAWMWGRGRNIQYF
J gene: TRBJ1-2; V gene: TRBV6-1; CDR3 protein: CASSATTGGGGYTF
J gene: TRBJ2-7; V gene: TRBV6-1; CDR3 protein: CASSEAGPHRTGTYEQYF
J gene: TRBJ1-2; V gene: TRBV2; CDR3 protein: CASPGPHTTFYGYTF
J gene: TRBJ1-2; V gene: TRBV9; CDR3 protein: CASRTGTGGYGYTF
J gene: TRBJ2-6; V gene: TRBV10-3; CDR3 protein: CAISEGQGASGANVLTF
J gene: TRBJ2-1; V gene: TRBV7-9; CDR3 protein: CASSPMGLFSYNEQFF
J gene: TRBJ2-1; V gene: TRBV13; CDR3 protein: CASRPERFGNEQFF
J gene: TRBJ2-7; V gene: TRBV5-1; CDR3 protein: CASSFTGQGGEQYF
J gene: TRBJ1-2; V gene: TRBV5-1; CDR3 protein: CASSRSGEEYGYTF
J gene: TRBJ2-5; V gene: TRBV4-2; CDR3 protein: CASSQVYSETRGGETQYF
J gene: TRBJ1-2; V gene: TRBV6-1; CDR3 protein: CASKYTGGAEYGYTF
J gene: TRBJ1-2; V gene: TRBV7-8; CDR3 protein: CASSARDRAAPYYGYTF
J gene: TRBJ1-1; V gene: TRBV9; CDR3 protein: CASSPYRGEAFF
J gene: TRBJ2-1; V gene: TRBV7-2; CDR3 protein: CASSLAPTSGRGNEQFF
J gene: TRBJ2-3; V gene: TRBV19; CDR3 protein: CASIRGGSSTDTQYF
J gene: TRBJ2-5; V gene: TRBV5-4; CDR3 protein: CASSSTSGSRETQYF
J gene: TRBJ2-3; V gene: TRBV5-6; CDR3 protein: CASSRRDPSDTQYF
J gene: TRBJ2-2; V gene: TRBV11-2; CDR3 protein: CASSPRHSGRSNTGELFF
J gene: TRBJ2-3; V gene: TRBV2; CDR3 protein: CASSGLQGNTQYF